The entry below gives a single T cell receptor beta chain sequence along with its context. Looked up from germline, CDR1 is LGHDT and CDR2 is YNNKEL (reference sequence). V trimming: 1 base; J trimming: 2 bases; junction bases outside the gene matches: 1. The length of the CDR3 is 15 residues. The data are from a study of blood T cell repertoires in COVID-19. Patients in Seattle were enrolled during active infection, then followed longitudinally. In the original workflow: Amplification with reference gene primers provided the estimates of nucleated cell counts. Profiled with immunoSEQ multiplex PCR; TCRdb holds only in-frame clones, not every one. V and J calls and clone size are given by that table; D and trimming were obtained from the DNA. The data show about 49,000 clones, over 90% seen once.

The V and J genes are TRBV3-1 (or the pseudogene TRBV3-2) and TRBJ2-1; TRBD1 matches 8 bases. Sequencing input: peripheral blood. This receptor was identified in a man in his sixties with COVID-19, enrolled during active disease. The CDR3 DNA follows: TGTGCCAGCAGCCAAGGACAGGGGACCTACAATGAGCAGTTCTTC. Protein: CASSQGQGTYNEQFF.